This is a list of T cell receptor beta chains from one sample in a study of blood T cell repertoires in COVID-19. The data were produced by immunoSEQ multiplex PCR, yet TCRdb's version contains in-frame clones alone and is incomplete. The table has about 210,000 clones, 81% seen once. Sequences were obtained from PBMCs or T cells enriched from blood (not recorded which). These receptors originate from a woman in her fifties or sixties with acute COVID-19. The CDR3 runs from the conserved cysteine through the conserved F or W. D genes are given only for firm matches. Only some rows state a clone size, as once, few, many or a class for expanded clones.

TRBV28	TRBD1	-	TRBJ1-5	TGTGCCAGTCGACAGGGGACTAAGCCCCAGCATTTT	CASRQGTKPQHF
TRBV7-2	TRBD1	-	TRBJ2-7	TGTGCCAGCAGCTTAGCAAAGGACAGGGGGCTAGTCTACGAGCAGTACTTC	CASSLAKDRGLVYEQYF
TRBV10-3	-	once	TRBJ2-3	TGTGCCATCGGGCCTAGCACAGATACGCAGTATTTT	CAIGPSTDTQYF
TRBV23-1	-	-	TRBJ1-2	TGCGCCAGCAGTCAATTTTACAGGCGAAGCTATGGCTACACCTTC	CASSQFYRRSYGYTF
TRBV5-4	-	once	TRBJ1-2	TGTGCCAGCAGCTTGAGCCCGGGGACTAACTATGGCTACACCTTC	CASSLSPGTNYGYTF
TRBV18	TRBD1	-	TRBJ1-6	TGTGCCAGCTCAGCCACAGGGGGCGTCGTTAATTCACCCCTCCACTTT	CASSATGGVVNSPLHF
TRBV6-5	TRBD2	-	TRBJ2-7	TGTGCCAGCAGTTACGCTAGCGGGAGCTCACTCTACGAGCAGTACTTC	CASSYASGSSLYEQYF
TRBV28	TRBD2	-	TRBJ2-5	TGTGCCAGCAGTACCCCGGGACTAGCGGGGGGCAGAGTAGGGTCGGAGACCCAGTACTTC	CASSTPGLAGGRVGSETQYF
TRBV27	TRBD1	-	TRBJ1-1	TGTGCCAGCAGTTTAGGGACAGGGGGCAAGAACACTGAAGCTTTCTTT	CASSLGTGGKNTEAFF
TRBV2	-	-	TRBJ1-3	TGTGCCAGCAGTGATATGGGGGGCTCTGGAAACACCATATATTTT	CASSDMGGSGNTIYF
TRBV7-2	TRBD2	-	TRBJ2-3	TGTGCCAGCACCGGGGCGGGGGGACTAGCGGGAGGTACGCAGTATTTT	CASTGAGGLAGGTQYF
TRBV5-1	-	-	TRBJ2-1	TGCGCCAGCAGACGAGACAGCTCCTACAATGAGCAGTTCTTC	CASRRDSSYNEQFF
TRBV7-8	TRBD1	-	TRBJ2-1	TGTGCCAGCAGCACCCCAGGGGGCGCCCCCTCCTACAATGAGCAGTTCTTC	CASSTPGGAPSYNEQFF
TRBV19	-	-	TRBJ2-3	TGTGCCAGTAGTCCAAACACAGATACGCAGTATTTT	CASSPNTDTQYF
TRBV6-5	TRBD2	-	TRBJ2-1	TGTGCCAGCAGTTCCAAGCGGGGGGGCCCCTACAATGAGCAGTTCTTC	CASSSKRGGPYNEQFF
TRBV7-2	TRBD1	-	TRBJ1-2	TGTGCCAGCAGCGTCTTCACGCAGGGGGTCTATGGCTACACCTTC	CASSVFTQGVYGYTF
TRBV6-1	-	-	TRBJ1-5	TGTGCCAGCAGTGGAGACAGCTCTAATAGCAATCAGCCCCAGCATTTT	CASSGDSSNSNQPQHF
TRBV7-2	-	-	TRBJ2-5	TGTGCCAGCAGACCCCCCACTTGGGGCCACGAGCGAGAGACCCAGTACTTC	CASRPPTWGHERETQYF
TRBV7-8	-	few	TRBJ2-5	TGTGCCAGCAGCTTAGCGCAGGGGACCCGCAAGGAGACCCAGTACTTC	CASSLAQGTRKETQYF
TRBV14	-	-	TRBJ2-3	TGTGCCAGCAGCCAAGAGAGCCGGGGTTATTCCACAGATACGCAGTATTTT	CASSQESRGYSTDTQYF
TRBV5-1	-	-	TRBJ2-1	TGCGCCAGCAGCTCGGGGTCGGATGAGCAGTTCTTC	CASSSGSDEQFF
TRBV4-1	TRBD2	once	TRBJ2-5	TGCGCCAGCAGCCAAGTTACCCTAGCGGGGGCCAGGGAGACCCAGTACTTC	CASSQVTLAGARETQYF
TRBV6-5	TRBD1	-	TRBJ2-1	TGTGCCAGCAGTTACGGGGACAGGAGGGGGAATGAGCAGTTCTTC	CASSYGDRRGNEQFF
TRBV7-2	TRBD2	once	TRBJ2-7	TGTGCCAGCAGCTTTGAACTAGCGGGACCTTACGAGCAGTACTTC	CASSFELAGPYEQYF
TRBV2	-	-	TRBJ2-2	TGTGCCAGCACGCTCGGTGGCACCGGGGAGCTGTTTTTT	CASTLGGTGELFF
TRBV5-6	TRBD1	-	TRBJ1-5	TGTGCCAGCAGCTTGTGGGAGGGGACAGGGGGCGATTCATTT	CASSLWEGTGGDSF
TRBV19	-	-	TRBJ1-5	TGTGCCAGTAGGACACTCGGGCAGGGGAGCAATCAGCCCCAGCATTTT	CASRTLGQGSNQPQHF
TRBV6-5	-	-	TRBJ2-1	TGTGCCAGCAGTTACTCCAGGGAGCGGGCTGAGCAGTTCTTC	CASSYSRERAEQFF
TRBV29-1	-	-	TRBJ2-3	TGCAGCGTTGATCCAGGGCTAGTCACAGATACGCAGTATTTT	CSVDPGLVTDTQYF
TRBV7-2	TRBD2	-	TRBJ2-7	TGTGCCAGCAGCTTTACAGCGGGAGAAGAGCAGTACTTC	CASSFTAGEEQYF
TRBV18	TRBD1	once	TRBJ2-3	TGTGCCAGCTCGAAGGGACAGGGGGAAGATACGCAGTATTTT	CASSKGQGEDTQYF
TRBV6-5	TRBD1	-	TRBJ1-1	TGTGCCAGCAGAAACCTACAGGGGCATGAAGCTTTCTTT	CASRNLQGHEAFF
TRBV19	TRBD1	few	TRBJ1-5	TGTGCCAGTAGTGGAACAGGGGGCGAGGCAACCCAGCATTTT	CASSGTGGEATQHF
TRBV2	-	-	TRBJ2-7	TGTGCCAGCAGTGGTCGGGCCTACGAGCAGTACTTC	CASSGRAYEQYF
TRBV10-3	TRBD2	-	TRBJ2-1	TGTGCCATCAGTGAGTCTATACTAGCGGGGGGGACTGAGCAGTTCTTC	CAISESILAGGTEQFF
TRBV15	-	-	TRBJ2-7	TGTGCCACCAGCAGAGAGGGGCGTCCCATCCACGAGCAGTACTTC	CATSREGRPIHEQYF
TRBV14	TRBD2	-	TRBJ2-1	TGTGCCAGCAGCCAAGCCCAACTAGCGGGAGGTCACAATGAGCAGTTCTTC	CASSQAQLAGGHNEQFF
TRBV18	-	-	TRBJ2-5	TGTGCCAGCTCACCAATGCAGGGGCGAGGAGAGACCCAGTACTTC	CASSPMQGRGETQYF